One and the same sample provided the 25 T cell receptor beta chains below, sequenced in a study of spatial heterogeneity in lung cancer (dated by TCRdb to the late 2010s). The time point label, as the study defines it: sample taken at primary tumor resection. What these receptors recognize is not known. To prepare the library, 5' RACE was applied. Sequencer: NextSeq 500. TCRdb reprocessed the public reads (quality trimming at Q25 with fastp, clone calling with MiXCR) and kept in-frame beta chains. Entries that share a CDR3 protein sequence are merged under the most common genes and DNA. This sample lists some 96,000 distinct CDR3 sequences; about 4.6% were detected once. Less than 25% of the sample is held by the ten biggest clonotypes. The full study reports these points: The number of expanded intratumoral alpha and beta TCRs correlated with the tumor nonsynonymous mutation count.

Sequenced material: lung tumor tissue, taken at surgery. The receptors come from a male donor with early-stage non-small cell lung cancer.

This clonotype has ten or more counts. The CDR3 coding sequence is TGCGCCAGCAGCTTCGAGGGACAGCCCTACGAGCAGTACTTC. Residues: CASSFEGQPYEQYF. This chain joins TRBV5-1 and TRBJ2-7; 7 bases match TRBD1. The CDR3 extends over 14 amino acids. Germline CDR1 reads SGHRS; CDR2 reads YFSETQ. The junction had 4 bases not matched to a gene; V was cut back by 2 bases and J by 2 bases.

This clonotype was detected ten times or more. The chain couples TRBV7-9 to TRBJ2-3; 8 nucleotides match TRBD2. The ends lost 5 bases at V and 2 bases at J; junction bases unmatched: 9. Per germline, CDR1 SEHNR and CDR2 FQNEAQ (reference sequence). The CDR3 covers 16 residues. CDR3 amino acids: CASSHGVAGPTDTQYF. CDR3 DNA sequence: TGTGCCAGCAGCCACGGGGTAGCGGGACCCACAGATACGCAGTATTTT. The entire variable domain, with the rest obtained from reference TRBV7-9 and TRBJ2-3, is as follows: DTGVSQNPRHKITKRGQNVTFRCDPISEHNRLYWYRQTLGQGPEFLTYFQNEAQLEKSRLLSDRFSAERPKGSFSTLEIQRTEQGDSAMYLCASSHGVAGPTDTQYFGPGTRLTVL.

This clonotype was seen many times. The V and J genes are TRBV27 and TRBJ1-2; tentatively, D is TRBD1 (5 bases). The V gene lost 5 bases and the J gene lost 0 bases, with 19 bases spanning the gap. The germline gives CDR1 MNHEY, CDR2 SMNVEV (reference sequence). CDR3 length: 17 residues. In DNA form, the CDR3 reads TGTGCCAGCAGTCCCGGGTCCTGGGGGAGATCTAACTATGGCTACACCTTC. Residues: CASSPGSWGRSNYGYTF.

This clonotype was counted between two and nine times. This sequence joins TRBV20-1 and TRBJ2-7; D may be TRBD2 (5 bases). V lost 3 bases, J lost 1 base, and 13 bases lay in between. Germline-derived CDR1 and CDR2 are DFQATT and SNEGSKA (reference sequence). The CDR3 is 14 residues long. CDR3: CSASQAARSYEQYF. In DNA form, the CDR3 reads TGCAGTGCTAGTCAAGCGGCGCGGTCCTACGAGCAGTACTTC.

The chain carries TRBV20-1 and TRBJ1-5, with 8 bases identical to TRBD1. After removal of 5 bases from V and 5 bases from J, the junction contained 5 bases not matched to a gene. CDR1 DFQATT and CDR2 SNEGSKA come from the germline V gene (reference sequence). The CDR3 is 13 amino acids. The CDR3 is CSASTGAYQPQHF. DNA of the CDR3: TGCAGTGCTTCGACAGGGGCCTATCAGCCCCAGCATTTT.

This clonotype was recorded many times. This rearrangement joins TRBV7-9 to TRBJ1-5; no reliable D call. This CDR3 has 15 amino acids. Deletions cut 1 base from V and 4 bases from J, with 11 bases between. The V gene's germline CDR1 is SEHNR and CDR2 FQNEAQ (reference sequence). The CDR3 region has the DNA TGTGCCAGCAGCTTAGGGCTGACGGAAAATCAGCCCCAGCATTTT. Translating gives CASSLGLTENQPQHF.

The table lists this clonotype with many counts. The rearrangement links TRBV6-6 to TRBJ2-7; 13 bases match TRBD2. V was clipped by 6 bases and J by 5 bases; unmatched bases: 1. The CDR3 runs 13 residues. CDR1 is MNHNY and CDR2 is SVGAGI in the germline V gene (reference sequence). Here the CDR3 DNA reads TGTGCCAGCAGAACTAGCGGGAGGGACGAGCAGTACTTC. The encoded protein is CASRTSGRDEQYF.

This clonotype was seen a few times. V usage is TRBV7-9 and J usage is TRBJ2-5, with TRBD1 as a possible D gene (5 bases). Germline CDR1 reads SEHNR; CDR2 reads FQNEAQ (reference sequence). V was trimmed by 5 bases and J by 4 bases, leaving 20 bases between them. The CDR3 is made up of 16 amino acids. Here the CDR3 DNA reads TGTGCCAGCAGCCCCGTGGCTGGGGCAGTAGGAGAGACCCAGTACTTC. Its protein product is CASSPVAGAVGETQYF.

Many counts were recorded for this clonotype. The rearrangement links TRBV20-1 to TRBJ1-5, with D unclear. CDR1 is DFQATT and CDR2 is SNEGSKA in the germline V gene (reference sequence). CDR3 length equals 13 residues. The ends were cut back, 4 bases at V and 4 bases at J, with 11 bases in the middle. For the CDR3, the DNA is TGCAGTGCTAACAATCTCGGTAATCAGCCCCAGCATTTT. Protein: CSANNLGNQPQHF.

In this sample, this clonotype turned up many times. This chain joins TRBV28 and TRBJ2-3; a weak D match, TRBD1 (5 bases). V lost 6 bases to trimming and J lost 2 bases, with 9 bases between them. This CDR3 comprises 13 residues. CDR1 MDHEN and CDR2 SYDVKM come from the germline V gene. In DNA form, the CDR3 reads TGTGCCAGCAGAGACAGCTACACAGATACGCAGTATTTT. Residues: CASRDSYTDTQYF.

This clonotype was seen ten or more times. J is TRBJ2-4 and V is TRBV28, with D uncertain. The V gene's germline CDR1 is MDHEN and CDR2 SYDVKM. Trimming took 6 bases from V and 1 from J, leaving 7 bases between them. This CDR3 region has 13 residues. DNA for the CDR3: TGTGCCAGCAGGGGTCTGGCCAAAAACATTCAGTACTTC. This gives the protein CASRGLAKNIQYF.

This clonotype was observed many times. This sequence joins TRBV18 and TRBJ2-1, with 7 bases matching TRBD2. Looked up from germline, CDR1 is KGHSH and CDR2 is LQKENI. The CDR3 totals 16 residues. V dropped 0 bases and J dropped 3; count of bases not matched to a gene: 5. The CDR3 sequence is CASSPPGGSFYNEQFF. CDR3 nucleotides: TGTGCCAGCTCACCACCGGGCGGGAGCTTCTACAATGAGCAGTTCTTC.

The sample holds many counts of this clonotype. The chain carries TRBV3-1 and TRBJ1-1; 8 nucleotides line up with TRBD1. J gave up 0 bases and V 5 bases, and 11 bases lay outside the gene matches. Germline CDR1 is LGHDT and CDR2 is YNNKEL (reference sequence). The CDR3 has 17 residues. CDR3 DNA: TGTGCCAGCAGCTCGAGGACAGGGCCCCCCATGAACACTGAAGCTTTCTTT. Translation gives CASSSRTGPPMNTEAFF.

Ten or more counts support this clonotype. The chain employs TRBV11-2 and TRBJ2-1; 13 bases line up with TRBD2. This CDR3 contains 16 residues. V shed 1 base, J shed 8 bases, and the junction held 5 bases outside the gene matches. Germline V gene sequence: CDR1 SGHAT, CDR2 FQNNGV. CDR3: CASSLVGLAGRYEQFF. The DNA of the CDR3 is TGTGCCAGCAGCTTAGTGGGACTAGCGGGACGGTATGAGCAGTTCTTC.

This CDR3 is CASSLVEEQFF. In nucleotides, the CDR3 is TGTGCCAGCAGTTTAGTTGAGGAGCAGTTCTTC. The genes are TRBV12-3 or TRBV12-4 and TRBJ2-1; D ambiguous. V lost 1 base to trimming and J lost 10 bases, with 5 bases between them. The CDR3 sequence is 11 residues long.

In this sample, this clonotype turned up many times. The rearrangement uses TRBV2 and TRBJ2-6; D ambiguous. The CDR3 is made up of 14 amino acids. V gave up 5 bases and J gave up 3 bases, with 8 bases separating them. Germline CDR1 is SNHLY and CDR2 is FYNNEI. CDR3: CASSQVYGANVLTF. DNA of the CDR3: TGTGCCAGCAGTCAGGTCTATGGGGCCAACGTCCTGACTTTC.

This clonotype was counted ten times or more. The chain carries TRBV27 and TRBJ1-1, with D hard to call. Germline CDR1 is MNHEY and CDR2 is SMNVEV (reference sequence). V dropped 7 bases and J dropped 1 base, with 10 bases sitting between them. The length of the CDR3 is 13 residues. CDR3: CASMSTWNTEAFF. CDR3 DNA sequence: TGTGCCAGCATGAGTACATGGAACACTGAAGCTTTCTTT.

Many counts were recorded for this clonotype. The rearrangement joins TRBV7-2 to TRBJ2-3, with 12 bases fitting TRBD2. The J segment lost 3 bases and the V segment lost 5 bases, leaving 6 bases of the junction unmatched. Germline-derived CDR1 and CDR2 are SGHTA and FQGNSA. This CDR3 is built from 16 residues. CDR3 in DNA: TGTGCCAGCAGCACGAAGACTAGCGGGAGAACAGATACGCAGTATTTT. Its protein is CASSTKTSGRTDTQYF.

This clonotype was observed at least ten times. The chain uses TRBV27 and TRBJ1-6, with D possibly being TRBD1 (5 bases). Germline CDR1 reads MNHEY; CDR2 reads SMNVEV (reference sequence). Trimming removed 1 base at V and 7 bases at J, with 11 bases between. This CDR3 has 15 residues. CDR3 amino acids: CASSLLSQGNSPLHF. CDR3 nucleotides: TGTGCCAGCAGTTTATTGAGTCAGGGCAATTCACCCCTCCACTTT.

The table lists this clonotype with many counts. V is TRBV28 and J is TRBJ2-2, with D maybe TRBD2 (6 bases). Trimming stripped 3 bases from V and 7 bases from J, with 15 bases between. Germline V CDR1 and CDR2: MDHEN, SYDVKM. The CDR3 length is 15 residues. The CDR3 is CASSLTGGGGGELFF. The CDR3 nucleotides read TGTGCCAGCAGTTTGACCGGGGGAGGAGGCGGGGAGCTGTTTTTT.

This clonotype occurred many times. The chain carries TRBV5-1 and TRBJ2-1; 7 nucleotides align to TRBD2. This CDR3 has 14 residues. Germline V lookup: CDR1 SGHRS, CDR2 YFSETQ. The ends lost 7 bases at V and 8 bases at J; junction bases unmatched: 12. The CDR3 nucleotides read TGCGCCAGCGAAGCGGGATCCGGAACTGATGAGCAGTTCTTC. The encoded protein is CASEAGSGTDEQFF.

This clonotype was picked up many times. V and J are TRBV2 and TRBJ2-2; no clear D gene. This CDR3 spans 14 amino acids. Trimming pared 7 bases from V and 5 bases from J, leaving 14 bases between. Germline values: CDR1 SNHLY, CDR2 FYNNEI. The CDR3 here is CASKRGTRTGELFF. CDR3 coding DNA: TGTGCCAGCAAGAGAGGAACGAGAACCGGGGAGCTGTTTTTT.

This clonotype was seen at least ten times. This chain uses TRBV6-2 or TRBV6-3 with TRBJ1-1; D remains ambiguous. The germline V gene has CDR1 MNHEY and CDR2 SVGEGT. This CDR3 is built from 11 residues. V was trimmed by 1 base and J by 5 bases, leaving 2 bases between them. This CDR3 reads CASSYFTEAFF. CDR3 bases: TGTGCCAGCAGTTACTTTACTGAAGCTTTCTTT.

This clonotype was recorded many times. The CDR3 sequence: CSAGETFNIQYF. CDR3 DNA: TGCAGCGCTGGGGAGACCTTCAACATTCAGTACTTC. This chain uses TRBV29-1 with TRBJ2-4, with a weak D call TRBD2 (5 bases). Germline CDR1 and CDR2: SQVTM and ANQGSEA. The CDR3 runs to 12 residues. Trimming stripped 7 bases from V and 7 bases from J, with 14 bases between. Variable domain in full (rest from reference TRBV29-1 and TRBJ2-4): SAVISQKPSRDICQRGTSLTIQCQVDSQVTMMFWYRQQPGQSLTLIATANQGSEATYESGFVIDKFPISRPNLTFSTLTVSNMSPEDSSIYLCSAGETFNIQYFGAGTRLSVL.

This clonotype has a handful of counts. The gene calls are TRBV20-1 and TRBJ2-3; a possible D gene is TRBD2 (5 bases). The V end was cut by 3 bases, the J end by 5 bases, with 18 bases between. The CDR3 runs 15 residues. The V gene's germline CDR1 is DFQATT and CDR2 SNEGSKA (reference sequence). In nucleotides, the CDR3 is TGCAGTGCTAGCTCGGCTCTAGCCAGCGTAGATACGCAGTATTTT. Its protein is CSASSALASVDTQYF.